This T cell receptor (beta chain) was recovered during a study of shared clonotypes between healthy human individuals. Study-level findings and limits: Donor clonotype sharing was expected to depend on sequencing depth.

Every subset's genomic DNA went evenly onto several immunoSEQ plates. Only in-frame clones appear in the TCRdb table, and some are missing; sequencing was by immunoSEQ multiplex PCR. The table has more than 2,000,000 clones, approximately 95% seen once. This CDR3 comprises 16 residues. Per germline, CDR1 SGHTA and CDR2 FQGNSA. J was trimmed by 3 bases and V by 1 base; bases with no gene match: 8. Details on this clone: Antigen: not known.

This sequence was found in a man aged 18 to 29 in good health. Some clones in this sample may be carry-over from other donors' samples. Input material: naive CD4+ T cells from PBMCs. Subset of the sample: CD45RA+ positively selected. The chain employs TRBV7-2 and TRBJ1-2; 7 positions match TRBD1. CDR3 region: CASSLDHTTGYYGYTF. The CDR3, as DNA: TGTGCCAGCAGCTTAGACCATACGACAGGGTACTATGGCTACACCTTC.